The 3 T cell receptor beta chains below all came from one sample that was sequenced in a study of neurological immune-mediated disorders. TCRdb independently ran MiXCR on the 5' RACE reads; one entry per CDR3 protein. The data hold approximately 30,000 distinct CDR3 sequences, with around 21% observed a single time. The material sequenced was PBMCs. The receptor source for this set is an older woman in good health.

This clonotype was seen at least ten times. The CDR3, as DNA: TGCAGTGCTCCTCTAGCGTTAAGAACCTACGAGCAGTACTTC. It specifies CSAPLALRTYEQYF. This chain joins TRBV20-1 and TRBJ2-7, with TRBD2 as a possible D gene (6 bases). The CDR3 covers 14 residues. Trimming shortened V by 5 bases and J by 2 bases, and 16 bases separated the two germline ends. Germline-derived CDR1 and CDR2 are DFQATT and SNEGSKA (reference sequence).

This clonotype came up many times. The chain employs TRBV20-1 and TRBJ2-7; 9 bases align to TRBD2. The germline gives CDR1 DFQATT, CDR2 SNEGSKA (reference sequence). V shed 5 bases, J shed 3 bases, and the junction held 8 bases outside the gene matches. The CDR3 contains 14 residues. The CDR3 reads CSALDLTSGYEQYF. The CDR3 coding sequence is TGCAGTGCTCTAGATTTGACTAGCGGCTACGAGCAGTACTTC.

This clonotype has at least ten counts. J is TRBJ2-7 and V is TRBV9, with D unresolved. V lost 2 bases and J 6 bases, leaving 15 bases between the germline ends. CDR1 SGDLS and CDR2 YYNGEE come from the germline V gene. The CDR3 is 14 amino acids. CDR3 residues: CASSVARALGEQYF. In nucleotides, the CDR3 is TGTGCCAGCAGCGTTGCTAGGGCTCTTGGCGAGCAGTACTTC.